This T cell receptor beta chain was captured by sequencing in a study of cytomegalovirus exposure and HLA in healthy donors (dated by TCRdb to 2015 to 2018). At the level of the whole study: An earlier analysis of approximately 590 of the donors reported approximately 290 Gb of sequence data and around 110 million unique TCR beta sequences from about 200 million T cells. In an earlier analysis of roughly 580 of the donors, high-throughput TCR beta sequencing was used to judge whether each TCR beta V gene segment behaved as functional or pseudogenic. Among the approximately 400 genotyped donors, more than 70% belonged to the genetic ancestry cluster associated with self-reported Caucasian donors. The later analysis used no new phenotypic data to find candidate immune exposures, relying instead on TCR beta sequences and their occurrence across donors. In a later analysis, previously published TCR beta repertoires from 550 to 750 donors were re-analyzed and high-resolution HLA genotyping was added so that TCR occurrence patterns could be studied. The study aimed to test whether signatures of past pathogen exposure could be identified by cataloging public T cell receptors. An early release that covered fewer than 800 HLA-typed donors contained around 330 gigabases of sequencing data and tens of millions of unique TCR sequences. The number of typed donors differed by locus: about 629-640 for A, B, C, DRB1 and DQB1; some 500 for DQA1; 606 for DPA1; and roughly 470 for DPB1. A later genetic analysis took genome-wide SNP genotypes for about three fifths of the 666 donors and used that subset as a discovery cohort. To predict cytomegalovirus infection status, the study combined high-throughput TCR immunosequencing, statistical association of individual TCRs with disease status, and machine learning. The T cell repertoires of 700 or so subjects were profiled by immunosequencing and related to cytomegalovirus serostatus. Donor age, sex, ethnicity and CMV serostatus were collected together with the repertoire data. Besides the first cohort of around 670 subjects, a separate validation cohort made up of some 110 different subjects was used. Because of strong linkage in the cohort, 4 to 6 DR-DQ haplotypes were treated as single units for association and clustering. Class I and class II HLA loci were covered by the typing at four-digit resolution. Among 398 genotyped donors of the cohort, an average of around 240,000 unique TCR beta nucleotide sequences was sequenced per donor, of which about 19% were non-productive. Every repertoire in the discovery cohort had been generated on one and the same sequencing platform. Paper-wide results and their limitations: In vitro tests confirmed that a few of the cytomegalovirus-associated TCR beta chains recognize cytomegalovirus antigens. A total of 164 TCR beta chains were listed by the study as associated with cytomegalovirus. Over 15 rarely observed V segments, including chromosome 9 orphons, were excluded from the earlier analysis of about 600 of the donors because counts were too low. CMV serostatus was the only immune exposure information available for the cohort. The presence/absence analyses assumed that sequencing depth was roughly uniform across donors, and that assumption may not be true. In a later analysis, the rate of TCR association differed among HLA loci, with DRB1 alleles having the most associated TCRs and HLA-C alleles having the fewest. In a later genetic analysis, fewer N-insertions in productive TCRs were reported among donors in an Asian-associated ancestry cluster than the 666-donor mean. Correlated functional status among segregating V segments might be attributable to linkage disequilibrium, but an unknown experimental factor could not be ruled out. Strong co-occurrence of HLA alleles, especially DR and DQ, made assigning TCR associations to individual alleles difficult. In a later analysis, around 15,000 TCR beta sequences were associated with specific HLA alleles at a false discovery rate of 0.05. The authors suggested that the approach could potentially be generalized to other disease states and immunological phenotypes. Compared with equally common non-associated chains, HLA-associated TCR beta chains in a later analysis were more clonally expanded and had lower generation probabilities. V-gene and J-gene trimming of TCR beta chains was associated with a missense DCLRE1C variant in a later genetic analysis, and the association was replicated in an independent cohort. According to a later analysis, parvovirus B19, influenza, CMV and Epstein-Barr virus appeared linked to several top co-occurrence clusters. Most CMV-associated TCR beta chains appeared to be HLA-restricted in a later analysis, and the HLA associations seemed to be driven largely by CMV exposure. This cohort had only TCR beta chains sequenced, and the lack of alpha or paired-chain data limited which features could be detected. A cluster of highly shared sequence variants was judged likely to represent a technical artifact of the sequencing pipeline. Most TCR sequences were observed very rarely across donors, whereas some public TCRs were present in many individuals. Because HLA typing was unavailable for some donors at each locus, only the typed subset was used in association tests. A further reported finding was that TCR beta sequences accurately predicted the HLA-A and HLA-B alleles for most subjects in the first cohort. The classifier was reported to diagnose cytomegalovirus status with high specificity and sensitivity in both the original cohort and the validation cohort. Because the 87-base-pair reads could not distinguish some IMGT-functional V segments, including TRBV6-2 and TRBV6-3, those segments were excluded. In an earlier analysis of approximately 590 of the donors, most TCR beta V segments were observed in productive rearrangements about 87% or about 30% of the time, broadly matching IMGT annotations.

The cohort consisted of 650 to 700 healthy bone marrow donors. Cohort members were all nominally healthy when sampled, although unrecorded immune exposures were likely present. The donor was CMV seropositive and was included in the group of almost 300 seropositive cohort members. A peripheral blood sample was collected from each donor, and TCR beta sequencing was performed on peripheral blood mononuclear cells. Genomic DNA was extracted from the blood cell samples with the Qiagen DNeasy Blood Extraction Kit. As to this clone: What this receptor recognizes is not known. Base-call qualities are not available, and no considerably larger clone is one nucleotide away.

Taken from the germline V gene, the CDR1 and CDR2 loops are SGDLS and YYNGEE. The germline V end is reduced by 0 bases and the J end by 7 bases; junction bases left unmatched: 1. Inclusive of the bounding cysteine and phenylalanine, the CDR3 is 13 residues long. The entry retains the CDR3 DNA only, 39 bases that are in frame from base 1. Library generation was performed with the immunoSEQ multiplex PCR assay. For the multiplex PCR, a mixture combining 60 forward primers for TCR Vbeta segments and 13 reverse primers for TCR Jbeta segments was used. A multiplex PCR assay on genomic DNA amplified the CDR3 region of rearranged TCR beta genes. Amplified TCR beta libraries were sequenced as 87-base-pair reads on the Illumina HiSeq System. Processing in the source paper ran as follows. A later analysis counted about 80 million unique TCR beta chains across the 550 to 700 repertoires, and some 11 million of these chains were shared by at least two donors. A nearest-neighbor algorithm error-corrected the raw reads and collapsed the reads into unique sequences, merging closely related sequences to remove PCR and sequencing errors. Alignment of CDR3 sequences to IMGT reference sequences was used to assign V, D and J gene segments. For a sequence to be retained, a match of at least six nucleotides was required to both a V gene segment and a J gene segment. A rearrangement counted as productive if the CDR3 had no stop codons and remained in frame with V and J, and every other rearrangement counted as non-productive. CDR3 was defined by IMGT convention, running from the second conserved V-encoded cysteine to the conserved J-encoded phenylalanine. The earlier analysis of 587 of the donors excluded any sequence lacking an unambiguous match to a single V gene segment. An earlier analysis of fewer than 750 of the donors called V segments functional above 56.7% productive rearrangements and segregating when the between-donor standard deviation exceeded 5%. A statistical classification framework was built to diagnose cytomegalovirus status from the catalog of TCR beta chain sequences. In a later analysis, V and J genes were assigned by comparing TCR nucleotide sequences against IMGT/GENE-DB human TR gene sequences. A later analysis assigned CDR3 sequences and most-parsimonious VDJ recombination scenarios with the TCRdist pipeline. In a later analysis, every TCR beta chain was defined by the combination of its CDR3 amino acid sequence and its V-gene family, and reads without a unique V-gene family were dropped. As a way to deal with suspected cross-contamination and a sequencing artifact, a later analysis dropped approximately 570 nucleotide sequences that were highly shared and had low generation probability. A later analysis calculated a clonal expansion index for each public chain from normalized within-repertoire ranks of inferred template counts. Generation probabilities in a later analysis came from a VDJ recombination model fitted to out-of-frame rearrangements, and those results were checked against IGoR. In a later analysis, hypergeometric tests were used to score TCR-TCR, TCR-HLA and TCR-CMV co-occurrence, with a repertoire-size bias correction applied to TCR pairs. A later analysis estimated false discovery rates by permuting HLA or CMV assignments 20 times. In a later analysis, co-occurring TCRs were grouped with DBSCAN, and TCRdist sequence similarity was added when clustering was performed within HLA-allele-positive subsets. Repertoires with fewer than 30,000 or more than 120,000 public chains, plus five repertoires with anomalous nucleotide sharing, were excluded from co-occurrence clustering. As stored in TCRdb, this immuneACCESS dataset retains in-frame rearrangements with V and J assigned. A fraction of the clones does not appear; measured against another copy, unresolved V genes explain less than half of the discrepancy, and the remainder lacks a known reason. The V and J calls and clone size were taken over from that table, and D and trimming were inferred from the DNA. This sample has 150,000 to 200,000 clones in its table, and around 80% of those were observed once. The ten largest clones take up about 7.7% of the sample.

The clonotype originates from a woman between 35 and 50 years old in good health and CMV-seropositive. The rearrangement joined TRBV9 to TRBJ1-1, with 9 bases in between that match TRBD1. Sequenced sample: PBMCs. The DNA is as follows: TGTGCCAGCAGCGTAGGGGACAGGGATGAAGCTTTCTTT. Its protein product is CASSVGDRDEAFF.